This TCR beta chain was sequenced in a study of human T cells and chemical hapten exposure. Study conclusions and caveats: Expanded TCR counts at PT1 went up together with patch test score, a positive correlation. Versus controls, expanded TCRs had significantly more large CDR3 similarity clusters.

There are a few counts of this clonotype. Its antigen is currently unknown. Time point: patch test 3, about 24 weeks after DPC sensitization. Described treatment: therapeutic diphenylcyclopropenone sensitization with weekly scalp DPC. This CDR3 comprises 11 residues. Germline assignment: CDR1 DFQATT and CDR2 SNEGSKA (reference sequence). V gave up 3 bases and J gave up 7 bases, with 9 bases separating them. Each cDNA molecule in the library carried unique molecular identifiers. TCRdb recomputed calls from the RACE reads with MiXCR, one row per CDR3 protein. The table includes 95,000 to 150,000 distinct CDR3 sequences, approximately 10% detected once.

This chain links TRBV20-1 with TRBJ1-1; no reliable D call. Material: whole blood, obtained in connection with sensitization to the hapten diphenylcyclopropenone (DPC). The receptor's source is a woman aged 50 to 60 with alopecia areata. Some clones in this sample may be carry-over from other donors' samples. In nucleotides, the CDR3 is TGCAGTGCTAGGACGGATGTTGAAGCTTTCTTT. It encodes CSARTDVEAFF.